This T cell receptor beta chain was obtained from a study of circulating tumor DNA in untreated peripheral T-cell lymphoma. The study's findings and limits: Tumor-specific clonotypes: identified in more than 75% of patients, about 84% of baseline tissues.

The tumor tissue sample was taken at baseline before any treatment. Of note for this clone: Its antigen is not known.

CDR1 is SGHRS, CDR2 YFSETQ, per germline. The CDR3 is 14 amino acids. The V gene lost 0 bases and the J gene lost 2 bases, with 8 bases spanning the gap. Some clones are missing from TCRdb's copy, which holds only in-frame ones; the method was immunoSEQ multiplex PCR. The data show around 10,000 clones, with around 74% seen just once and about a third held by the top ten. The sample was tumor tissue. The chain joins TRBV5-1 to TRBJ1-1, with a tentative D call TRBD1 (5 bases). This sequence originates from a human donor with peripheral T-cell lymphoma. Written as DNA, the CDR3 is TGCGCCAGCAGCTTGGGCGGGGCTAACACTGAAGCTTTCTTT. Encoded protein: CASSLGGANTEAFF.